The 16 T cell receptor beta chains listed next were all sequenced from one sample in a study of cytomegalovirus exposure and HLA in healthy donors. The PCR employed 60 Vbeta primers together with 13 Jbeta primers. The assay was immunoSEQ multiplex PCR, and TCRdb's table has in-frame clones only and misses some. Of approximately 130,000 clones listed, around four fifths are singletons. What was sequenced was PBMCs. Receptor source: a man aged 35-49 years in good health and CMV-seronegative.

This rearrangement joins TRBV7-3 to TRBJ2-1, with D perhaps TRBD2 (5 bases). The V and J ends lost 5 bases and 9 bases respectively, with 17 bases between them. The V gene's germline CDR1 is SGHTA and CDR2 FQGTGA. There are 14 residues in the CDR3. This chain's CDR3 is CASSAPERGSEQFF. Here the CDR3 DNA reads TGTGCCAGCAGCGCCCCCGAGAGAGGGAGTGAGCAGTTCTTC.

The rearrangement joins TRBV28 to TRBJ2-5, with D perhaps TRBD1 (6 bases). The end of the DNA fits TRBJ2-7 better, so the J call may be wrong. CDR1 and CDR2 (germline): MDHEN, SYDVKM. The CDR3 runs to 15 residues. The CDR3 nucleotides read TGTGCCAGCAGGGCCCAGGTAGGGGGATGGGGCGAGCAGTACTTC. Protein product: CASRAQVGGWGEQYF.

This clone was observed a handful of times. V and J are TRBV5-5 and TRBJ1-4; the D gene is possibly TRBD1 (5 bases). Germline CDR1 and CDR2: SGHKS and YYEKEE (reference sequence). Deletions cut 2 bases from V and 6 bases from J, with 11 bases between. This CDR3 is built from 14 residues. CDR3 DNA: TGTGCCAGCAGCTTTTGGGGCAACGATGAAAAACTGTTTTTT. Protein product: CASSFWGNDEKLFF.

In DNA, the CDR3 is TGTGCCAGCAGCCGACTAGCGGGGACTTACAATGAGCAGTTCTTC. As protein: CASSRLAGTYNEQFF. The V call is TRBV7-2, the J call TRBJ2-1; TRBD2 matches at 11 bases. The CDR3 totals 15 residues. Germline loops: CDR1 SGHTA, CDR2 FQGNSA. The trim removed 5 bases at V and 4 bases at J, leaving 4 bases unmatched.

J is TRBJ1-3 and V is TRBV2; 8 bases map to TRBD1. Looked up from germline, CDR1 is SNHLY and CDR2 is FYNNEI. CDR3 length equals 14 residues. V gave up 6 bases and J gave up 2 bases; unmatched junction bases: 3. CDR3 DNA: TGTGCCAGCAGCGAGACAGGGGCTGGAAACACCATATATTTT. Residues: CASSETGAGNTIYF.

This rearrangement joins TRBV27 to TRBJ2-1, with 10 bases that match TRBD2. The V and J ends lost 3 bases and 5 bases, in that order; junction bases with no gene match: 1. CDR1 and CDR2 (germline): MNHEY, SMNVEV (reference sequence). The CDR3 is 14 amino acids. Written as DNA, the CDR3 is TGTGCCAGCAGTTTTCTAGCGGGAGACAATGAGCAGTTCTTC. Its protein is CASSFLAGDNEQFF.

The V and J genes are TRBV7-3 and TRBJ2-5; the D gene is possibly TRBD2 (6 bases). The CDR3 extends over 16 amino acids. The V gene's germline CDR1 is SGHTA and CDR2 FQGTGA. The V end lost 7 bases, the J end lost 7 bases, and 25 bases lay between the germline ends. DNA for the CDR3: TGTGCCAGCACCATATTCGGGGACTTCGCACGGGGGACCCAGTACTTC. Residues: CASTIFGDFARGTQYF.

The chain joins TRBV5-8 to TRBJ2-1, with D tentatively TRBD2 (6 bases). V dropped 0 bases and J dropped 5 bases, with 15 bases sitting between them. The CDR3 is made up of 16 amino acids. In germline, CDR1 is SGHTS, CDR2 YDEGEE. The CDR3 region has the DNA TGTGCCAGCAGCTTGGTCTCGGGGGTGGTGGACAATGAGCAGTTCTTC. Its translation is CASSLVSGVVDNEQFF. The whole variable domain, remainder taken from reference TRBV5-8 and TRBJ2-1, is EAGVTQSPTHLIKTRGQQATLRCSPISGHTSVYWYQQALGLGLQFLLWYDEGEERNRGNFPPRFSGRQFPNYSSELNVNALELEDSALYLCASSLVSGVVDNEQFFGPGTRLTVL.

The V call is TRBV19, the J call TRBJ1-2, with D unresolved. The CDR3 length is 13 residues. V lost 0 bases and J 3 bases, leaving 5 bases between the germline ends. Germline V lookup: CDR1 LNHDA, CDR2 SQIVND (reference sequence). CDR3 sequence reads: CASSIEVDYGYTF. CDR3 in DNA: TGTGCCAGTAGTATAGAGGTAGACTATGGCTACACCTTC.

This chain links TRBV11-2 with TRBJ2-5, with D tentatively TRBD1 (6 bases). This CDR3 has 13 residues. Trimming left V 11 bases short and J 2 bases short, with 15 bases between. Germline V gene sequence: CDR1 SGHAT, CDR2 FQNNGV. For the CDR3, the DNA is TGTGCCGGGTCCTCAGGGGTACAAGAGACCCAGTACTTC. Protein sequence: CAGSSGVQETQYF.

CDR3 DNA sequence: TGTGCCACCCACCGGGACAGCTACACTGAAGCTTTCTTT. Protein product: CATHRDSYTEAFF. The genes are TRBV2 and TRBJ1-1, with TRBD1 matching 7 bases. The CDR3 spans 13 residues. Germline V gene data show CDR1 as SNHLY and CDR2 as FYNNEI. V trimming: 10 bases; J trimming: 3 bases; junction bases outside the gene matches: 8.

V is TRBV5-4 and J is TRBJ2-2; 15 nucleotides agree with TRBD2. Germline values: CDR1 SGHNT, CDR2 YYREEE (reference sequence). The CDR3 consists of 17 residues. Germline trimming cut 4 bases from V and 6 bases from J; bases unmatched to any gene: 7. The CDR3 sequence: CASSTGLAGGFAGELFF. CDR3 sequence (DNA): TGTGCCAGCAGCACGGGACTAGCGGGAGGTTTTGCCGGGGAGCTGTTTTTT.

This rearrangement joins TRBV7-2 to TRBJ2-1, with 8 bases identical to TRBD1. J gave up 9 bases and V 4 bases, and 8 bases lay outside the gene matches. Germline V gives CDR1 SGHTA, CDR2 FQGNSA. This CDR3 comprises 14 residues. In DNA form, the CDR3 reads TGTGCCAGCAGCTCGGCGACAGGGGATGGTGAGCAGTTCTTC. Translating it yields CASSSATGDGEQFF.

The rearrangement links TRBV5-1 to TRBJ1-1; possible D gene TRBD1, 6 bases. Trimming cost V 0 bases and J 4 bases, with 16 bases left between them. Germline assignment: CDR1 SGHRS and CDR2 YFSETQ. The CDR3 totals 16 residues. CDR3 sequence: CASSLVAGGQPTEAFF. DNA for the CDR3: TGCGCCAGCAGCTTGGTTGCGGGGGGCCAACCCACTGAAGCTTTCTTT.

This clone was picked up a small number of times. The genes are TRBV2 and TRBJ2-4, with TRBD1 matching 7 bases. The CDR3 totals 13 residues. V was pared by 9 bases and J by 4 bases, with 6 bases of the junction left unmatched. CDR1 SNHLY and CDR2 FYNNEI come from the germline V gene. The chain's CDR3 is CASWDSLKNIQYF. CDR3 DNA sequence: TGTGCCAGTTGGGACAGCTTGAAAAACATTCAGTACTTC.

The sample holds a few counts of this clone. The rearrangement uses TRBV6-5 and TRBJ2-3, with 7 positions matching TRBD1. Per the germline V gene, CDR1 is MNHEY and CDR2 is SVGAGI. The CDR3 runs 15 residues. The V segment lost 10 bases and the J segment 2 bases; nucleotides outside the gene matches: 12. CDR3 coding DNA: TGTGCCACCACCCGACAGGGTGGGTTCACAGATACGCAGTATTTT. Translating it yields CATTRQGGFTDTQYF.